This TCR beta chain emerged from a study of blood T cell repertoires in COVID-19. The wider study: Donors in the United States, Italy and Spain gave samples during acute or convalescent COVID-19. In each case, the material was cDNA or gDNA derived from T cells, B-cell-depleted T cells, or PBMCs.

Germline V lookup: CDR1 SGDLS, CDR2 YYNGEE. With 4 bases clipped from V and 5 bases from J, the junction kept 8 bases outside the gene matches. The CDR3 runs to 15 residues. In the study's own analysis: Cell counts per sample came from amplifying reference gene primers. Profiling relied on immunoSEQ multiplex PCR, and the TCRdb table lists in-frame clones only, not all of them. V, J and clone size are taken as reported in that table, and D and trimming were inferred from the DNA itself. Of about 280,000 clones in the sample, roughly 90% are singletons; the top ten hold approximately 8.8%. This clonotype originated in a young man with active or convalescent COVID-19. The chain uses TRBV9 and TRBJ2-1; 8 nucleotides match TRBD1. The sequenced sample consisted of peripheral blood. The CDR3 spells CASSLRTGINNEQFF. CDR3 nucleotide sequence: TGTGCCAGCAGCCTACGGACAGGGATAAACAATGAGCAGTTCTTC.